Below, one T cell receptor beta chain is given with its context. Data came from immunoSEQ multiplex PCR; TCRdb stores just in-frame clones and leaves some out. The table has approximately 150,000 clones, nearly 96% seen once. The data stem from a study of control samples from healthy donors and cancer patients. Germline V gene data show CDR1 as SGHTA and CDR2 as FQGTGA. This CDR3 is built from 13 residues. Trimming removed 5 bases from V and 1 base from J, with 7 bases in between. The V and J genes are TRBV7-3 and TRBJ2-3; the D is unclear. The sequencing sample was made of blood. The clonotype comes from a woman between 25 and 40 years old in good health. CDR3 sequence: CASSRRGTDTQYF. CDR3 bases: TGTGCCAGCAGCCGCCGGGGCACAGATACGCAGTATTTT.